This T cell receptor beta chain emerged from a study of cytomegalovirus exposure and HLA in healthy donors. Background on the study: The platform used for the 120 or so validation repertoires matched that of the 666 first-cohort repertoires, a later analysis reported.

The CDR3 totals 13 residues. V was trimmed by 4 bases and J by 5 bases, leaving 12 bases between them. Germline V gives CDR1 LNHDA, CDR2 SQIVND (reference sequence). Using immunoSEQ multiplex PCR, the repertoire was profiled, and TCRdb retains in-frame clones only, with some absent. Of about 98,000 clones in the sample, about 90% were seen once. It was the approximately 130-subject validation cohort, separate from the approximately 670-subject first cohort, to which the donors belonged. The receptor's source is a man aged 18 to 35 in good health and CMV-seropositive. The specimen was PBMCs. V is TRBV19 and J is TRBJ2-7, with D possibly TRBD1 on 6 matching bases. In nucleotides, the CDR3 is TGTGCCAGTAGTAGTACAGGGTTGGACGAGCAGTACTTC. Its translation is CASSSTGLDEQYF. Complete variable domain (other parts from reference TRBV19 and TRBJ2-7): DGGITQSPKYLFRKEGQNVTLSCEQNLNHDAMYWYRQDPGQGLRLIYYSQIVNDFQKGDIAEGYSVSREKKESFPLTVTSAQKNPTAFYLCASSSTGLDEQYFGPGTRLTVT.